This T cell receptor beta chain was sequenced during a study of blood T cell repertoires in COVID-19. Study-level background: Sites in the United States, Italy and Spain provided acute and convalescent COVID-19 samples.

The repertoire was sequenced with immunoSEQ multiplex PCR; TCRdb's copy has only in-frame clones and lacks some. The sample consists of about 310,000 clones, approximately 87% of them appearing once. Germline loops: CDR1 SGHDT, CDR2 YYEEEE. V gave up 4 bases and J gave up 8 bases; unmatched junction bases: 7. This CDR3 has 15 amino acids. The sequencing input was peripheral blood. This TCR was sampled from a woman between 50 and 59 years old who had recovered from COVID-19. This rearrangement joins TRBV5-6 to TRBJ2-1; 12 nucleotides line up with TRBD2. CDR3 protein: CASSTSSGGAYEQFF. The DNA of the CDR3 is TGTGCCAGCAGCACCTCTAGCGGGGGGGCCTATGAGCAGTTCTTC.